The present T cell receptor (beta chain) was sequenced within a study of shared clonotypes between healthy human individuals. This clone was observed a handful of times. Its antigen is as yet unknown. Sequenced by immunoSEQ multiplex PCR; TCRdb stores in-frame clones only, minus some. The sample gives over 95,000 clones, around 43% of which show up once; more than 12% is in the top ten. Germline V CDR1 and CDR2: KGHSH, LQKENI. Germline trimming cut 3 bases from V and 4 bases from J; bases unmatched to any gene: 1. The CDR3 has 14 residues. Overall study results and limits: Clonotype sharing among donors likely depends on sequencing depth. Only blood was sampled; tissue repertoires likely differ.

Sequences were obtained from PBMCs. The rearrangement links TRBV18 to TRBJ1-1; 11 nucleotides line up with TRBD1. The receptor comes from a woman between 40 and 55 years old in good health. Some clones in this sample may be carry-over from other donors' samples. The CDR3 sequence is CASSPGQGGTEAFF. Here the CDR3 DNA reads TGTGCCAGCTCACCGGGACAGGGGGGCACTGAAGCTTTCTTT. Drawing the rest from reference TRBV18 and TRBJ1-1, the complete variable domain is NAGVMQNPRHLVRRRGQEARLRCSPMKGHSHVYWYRQLPEEGLKFMVYLQKENIIDESGMPKERFSAEFPKEGPSILRIQQVVRGDSAAYFCASSPGQGGTEAFFGQGTRLTVV.